These T cell receptor beta chains were read from a single sample in a study of T-cell reconstitution after alpha-beta-depleted transplantation in children. In TCRdb, the PCR reads were re-called with MiXCR into one record per CDR3 protein. Counted here are more than 200,000 distinct CDR3 sequences, approximately 8.4% occurring once; the ten biggest clones make up approximately 34%. The source material was PBMCs, mostly from graft donor cells, sampled 360 days after TCRalphabeta/CD19-depleted stem cell transplant. The receptors stem from a male patient between 2 and 10 years old who had a stem cell transplant for acute myeloid leukemia, so the T cells may come from the graft donor. CDR3s include the opening cysteine and the closing phenylalanine or tryptophan. Only part of the rows carry a size: once, few, many, or a class if the clone is expanded.

abundance	v_gene	j_gene	CDR3aa
many	TRBV12-3/TRBV12-4	TRBJ1-3	CASAPRRPGNTIYF
few	TRBV18	TRBJ1-2	CASSPTGGRGYTF
many	TRBV20-1	TRBJ2-1	CSARGSVAGGGTAYNEQFF
.	TRBV20-1	TRBJ2-3	CSASGGRAYTQYF
.	TRBV25-1	TRBJ2-3	CASSGRTDTDTQYF
.	TRBV7-2	TRBJ2-7	CASSLGWDRSYEQYF
.	TRBV20-1	TRBJ1-2	CSASWDRDFYGYTF
.	TRBV10-3	TRBJ1-2	CAICHSEDRQYVFYGYTF
few	TRBV5-1	TRBJ2-1	CASSLVLSYNEQFF
few	TRBV7-9	TRBJ2-1	CASSLQGFSYNEQFF
.	TRBV12-3/TRBV12-4	TRBJ1-4	CASSLGTGNEKLFF
.	TRBV7-2	TRBJ2-7	CASSARPGQAYEQYF
.	TRBV20-1	TRBJ2-3	CSANHIRGGRTDTQYF
many	TRBV12-3/TRBV12-4	TRBJ1-1	CASSPRNSRNTEAFF
few	TRBV7-2	TRBJ2-5	CASSPAKTQYF
few	TRBV20-1	TRBJ2-1	CKTGYNEQFF
.	TRBV12-3/TRBV12-4	TRBJ2-1	CASSPTTGGSYNEQFF
many	TRBV9	TRBJ2-2	CASSGNTYAGELFF
few	TRBV27	TRBJ2-5	CASSFDGLEETQYF
many	TRBV3-1	TRBJ1-6	CASSRKGTDLNSPLHF